The 19 T cell receptor beta chains presented below share a single source sample, sequenced in a study of blood T cell repertoires in COVID-19. Data came from immunoSEQ multiplex PCR; TCRdb stores just in-frame clones and leaves some out. The sample records approximately 280,000 clones, about 89% being singletons. Sequences were obtained from peripheral blood. These receptor sequences come from a man between 40 and 49 years old with acute or convalescent COVID-19.

The CDR3 sequence is CAISVQGFSGANVLTF. The CDR3 nucleotides read TGTGCCATCAGTGTACAGGGGTTCTCTGGGGCCAACGTCCTGACTTTC. V usage is TRBV10-3 and J usage is TRBJ2-6, with 7 nucleotides matching TRBD1. In germline, CDR1 is ENHRY, CDR2 SYGVKD. The J segment lost 0 bases and the V segment lost 4 bases, leaving 3 bases of the junction unmatched. The CDR3 spans 16 residues.

J is TRBJ1-5 and V is TRBV15; the match to TRBD1 covers 12 bases. V lost 5 bases to trimming and J lost 8 bases; unmatched junction nucleotides: 13. Germline V gives CDR1 LNHNV, CDR2 YYDKDF (reference sequence). CDR3 length: 17 amino acids. The CDR3 loop reads CATSDSRDRGLRKPQHF. CDR3 DNA sequence: TGTGCCACCAGCGACTCCCGGGACAGGGGGCTTAGAAAGCCCCAGCATTTT. Supplemented by reference TRBV15 and TRBJ1-5, the full variable domain reads DAMVIQNPRYQVTQFGKPVTLSCSQTLNHNVMYWYQQKSSQAPKLLFHYYDKDFNNEADTPDNFQSRRPNTSFCFLDIRSPGLGDTAMYLCATSDSRDRGLRKPQHFGDGTRLSIL.

The chain couples TRBV11-2 to TRBJ1-6; D is unresolved. V lost 4 bases and J lost 12, with 10 bases in between. This CDR3 spans 12 amino acids. Germline CDR1 and CDR2: SGHAT and FQNNGV. CDR3 coding DNA: TGTGCCAGCAGCTCGCAGCGTTTACCCCTCCACTTT. This encodes CASSSQRLPLHF.

The genes are TRBV7-2 and TRBJ2-1; TRBD2 matches at 7 bases. The CDR3 is 13 residues long. Germline V gene lookup returns CDR1 SGHTA and CDR2 FQGNSA. Trimming at V came to 11 bases and at J to 3 bases, leaving 7 bases not matched to a gene. The CDR3 is CASGGFNYNEQFF. CDR3 nucleotides: TGTGCCTCCGGGGGGTTTAACTACAATGAGCAGTTCTTC.

The V gene is TRBV5-1, the J gene TRBJ1-1; 8 bases match TRBD1. Trimming removed 3 bases from V and 5 bases from J; junction bases left unmatched: 3. The CDR3 runs 13 residues. CDR1 is SGHRS, CDR2 YFSETQ, per germline. The CDR3, as DNA: TGCGCCAGCAGCTGGGGACAGGCGACTGAAGCTTTCTTT. This translates into CASSWGQATEAFF.

The chain is built from TRBV9 and TRBJ2-7; 12 bases agree with TRBD2. The CDR3 contains 15 residues. In germline, CDR1 is SGDLS, CDR2 YYNGEE. V lost 2 bases and J lost 2; bases outside the gene matches: 2. The chain's CDR3 is CASSVASGGAYEQYF. CDR3 DNA: TGTGCCAGCAGCGTGGCTAGCGGGGGGGCCTACGAGCAGTACTTC.

V usage is TRBV27 and J usage is TRBJ1-2; no clear D gene. Germline V gene sequence: CDR1 MNHEY, CDR2 SMNVEV (reference sequence). CDR3 length equals 13 residues. The V end lost 8 bases, the J end lost 3 bases, and 13 bases lay between the germline ends. Written as DNA, the CDR3 is TGTGCCAGCCGAAGGGAGGGTTACTATGGCTACACCTTC. Amino acids: CASRREGYYGYTF.

The chain joins TRBV14 to TRBJ2-2; 15 bases agree with TRBD2. The CDR3 spans 17 residues. The germline V gene encodes CDR1 SGHDN and CDR2 FVKESK. V lost 5 bases to trimming and J lost 5 bases; unmatched junction nucleotides: 6. The DNA for the CDR3 is TGTGCCAGCAGCTCCGGACTAGCGGGGGGGCTGACCGGGGAGCTGTTTTTT. Its protein is CASSSGLAGGLTGELFF.

Only one count was recorded for this clone. The V and J genes are TRBV4-1 and TRBJ1-3; possibly TRBD1 for D (5 bases). The CDR3 has 16 residues. V gave up 0 bases and J gave up 1 base, with 10 bases separating them. Germline-derived CDR1 and CDR2 are MGHRA and YSYEKL. The CDR3 protein is CASSQERGKSGNTIYF. CDR3 DNA: TGCGCCAGCAGCCAAGAGCGGGGGAAATCTGGAAACACCATATATTTT.

This clone was recorded only once. CDR3 region: CASSSGSRQYF. The DNA of the CDR3 is TGTGCCAGCAGTTCGGGGAGTCGTCAGTACTTC. The chain recombines TRBV27 with TRBJ2-7, with TRBD2 as a possible D gene (5 bases). In germline, CDR1 is MNHEY, CDR2 SMNVEV (reference sequence). The V gene lost 4 bases and the J gene lost 10 bases, with 11 bases spanning the gap. The CDR3 totals 11 residues.

Remarks on this clone: This CDR3 is also generated by other DNA sequences in the sample. V gene TRBV30 combines with J gene TRBJ1-1; D unresolved. The CDR3 runs to 13 residues. The germline V gene encodes CDR1 GTSNPN and CDR2 SVGIG (reference sequence). Trimming left V 0 bases short and J 3 bases short, with 8 bases between. The CDR3 region is CAWSVRGYTEAFF. CDR3 DNA sequence: TGTGCCTGGAGTGTACGGGGTTACACTGAAGCTTTCTTT.

The CDR3 DNA is TGTGCCAGCAGCTCCCTTGAGCGGGGGGGCACAGATACGCAGTATTTT. Protein sequence: CASSSLERGGTDTQYF. The chain joins TRBV11-2 to TRBJ2-3; 9 bases fit TRBD2. The CDR3 extends over 16 amino acids. Germline CDR1 reads SGHAT; CDR2 reads FQNNGV. Losses at the gene ends were 4 bases for V and 1 base for J; bases not matched to a gene: 6.

This clone has only one observation. The CDR3 reads CASSLAVGAGTVNGYTF. The CDR3 DNA sequence: TGTGCCAGCAGCTTGGCTGTGGGGGCAGGAACCGTAAATGGCTACACCTTC. The J gene is TRBJ1-2, the V gene TRBV5-5; tentatively, D is TRBD1 (6 bases). V was cut by 0 bases and J by 6 bases, with 21 bases left in between. The germline V gene has CDR1 SGHKS and CDR2 YYEKEE (reference sequence). The CDR3 runs 17 residues.

This clone has just one count. The chain is built from TRBV6-5 and TRBJ1-2; no firm D call. V lost 5 bases, J lost 8 bases, and 15 bases lay in between. CDR3 length equals 13 residues. The germline CDR1 and CDR2 sequences are MNHEY and SVGAGI. The CDR3 bases are TGTGCCAGCAGTCAACCCCTTCGAGGAGGCTACACCTTC. Translating gives CASSQPLRGGYTF.

The rearrangement uses TRBV28 and TRBJ2-7, with TRBD1 matching over 7 bases. CDR3 length: 17 amino acids. V was pared by 5 bases and J by 4 bases, with 17 bases of the junction left unmatched. Germline V gives CDR1 MDHEN, CDR2 SYDVKM. This CDR3 is CASSPPPQGVGSYEQYF. In nucleotides, the CDR3 is TGTGCCAGCAGTCCACCCCCCCAGGGGGTGGGATCTTACGAGCAGTACTTC.

V is TRBV5-4 and J is TRBJ1-2; D remains ambiguous. The CDR3 contains 12 residues. The V gene's germline CDR1 is SGHNT and CDR2 YYREEE (reference sequence). The germline V and J ends were trimmed by 2 bases and 3 bases, with 5 bases remaining between them. CDR3 protein: CASSLADYGYTF. Here the CDR3 DNA reads TGTGCCAGCAGCTTAGCGGACTATGGCTACACCTTC.

Concerning this clone itself: Other nucleotide sequences from this sample produce the same CDR3. The chain combines TRBV5-1 with TRBJ1-1; 8 nucleotides agree with TRBD1. After removal of 3 bases from V and 1 base from J, the junction contained 5 bases not matched to a gene. This CDR3 comprises 15 residues. Germline assignment: CDR1 SGHRS and CDR2 YFSETQ. In nucleotides, the CDR3 is TGCGCCAGCAGCTCCCTTGGACAGGGGAACACTGAAGCTTTCTTT. As protein: CASSSLGQGNTEAFF.

This chain uses TRBV19 with TRBJ1-2; weak D call: TRBD1 (6 bases). CDR1 and CDR2 (germline): LNHDA, SQIVND (reference sequence). The CDR3 is made up of 14 amino acids. V was cut by 1 base and J by 4 bases, with 10 bases left in between. As DNA, the CDR3 is TGTGCCAGTAGTATAGTGGGGGCGGCCTATGGCTACACCTTC. It yields the protein CASSIVGAAYGYTF.

The chain carries TRBV12-3 or TRBV12-4 and TRBJ1-6; TRBD1 matches 8 bases. The V gene end was trimmed by 6 bases and the J gene end by 11 bases; junction bases not matched to a gene: 6. CDR3 length: 13 residues. The CDR3 reads CASSGQGIAPLHF. The CDR3 region has the DNA TGTGCCAGCAGCGGACAGGGAATAGCACCCCTCCACTTT.